The clone carrying this TCR beta chain was detected only a few times. Antigen: not known. The CDR3 is 15 residues long. With 4 bases removed from V and 1 base from J, the gap between germline ends came to 11 bases. Per germline, CDR1 MNHNS and CDR2 SASEGT. Genomic DNA came from frozen unsorted single-cell suspensions. This specimen comes from a study of immune cell composition in non-small cell lung cancer. Findings and limits, study-wide: Smoking pack-years did not significantly correlate with tumour TCR-beta clonality.

Data came from immunoSEQ multiplex PCR; TCRdb stores just in-frame clones and leaves some out. The data hold thousands of clones, with roughly 69% observed a single time. V and J are TRBV6-1 and TRBJ1-5; a weak D match, TRBD1 (5 bases). This TCR came from a human donor with non-small cell lung cancer. Sequencing input: lung tumor tissue. The DNA of the CDR3 is TGTGCCAGCAGTGTCCCCAAGGGGAGCAATCAGCCCCAGCATTTT. Translated, it gives CASSVPKGSNQPQHF.